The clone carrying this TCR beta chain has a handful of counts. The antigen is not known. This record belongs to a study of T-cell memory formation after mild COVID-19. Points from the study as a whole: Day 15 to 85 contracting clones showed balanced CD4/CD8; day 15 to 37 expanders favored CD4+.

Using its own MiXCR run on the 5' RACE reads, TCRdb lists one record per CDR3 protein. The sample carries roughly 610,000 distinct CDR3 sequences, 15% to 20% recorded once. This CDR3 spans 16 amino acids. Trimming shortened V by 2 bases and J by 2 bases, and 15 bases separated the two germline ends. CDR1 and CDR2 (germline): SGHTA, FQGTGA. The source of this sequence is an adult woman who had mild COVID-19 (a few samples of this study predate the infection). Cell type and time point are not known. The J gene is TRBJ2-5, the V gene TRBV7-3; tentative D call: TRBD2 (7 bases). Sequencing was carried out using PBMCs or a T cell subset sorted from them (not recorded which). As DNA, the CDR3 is TGTGCCAGCAGCTTAGCCCAGGGGAGGGGTCAAGAGACCCAGTACTTC. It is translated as CASSLAQGRGQETQYF.